These 20 T cell receptor beta chains were all obtained from the same sample, sequenced in a study of blood T cells in healthy people across ages. For the second PCR, which ran for roughly 7 to 11 cycles, a sample-barcoded 5' primer and a J-beta primer mix were used. Via MiXCR, TCRdb re-called the 5' RACE reads, giving one row per CDR3 protein. The sample has hundreds of thousands of distinct CDR3 sequences; around 36% are singletons. Source material: blood. The receptor source for this set is a man between 18 and 35 years old in good health.

The chain employs TRBV12-3 or TRBV12-4 and TRBJ1-5; D perhaps matches TRBD1 (6 bases). V gave up 5 bases and J gave up 3 bases, with 11 bases separating them. This CDR3 contains 14 residues. DNA for the CDR3: TGTGCCAGCAGTCTGGACAGTATCAATCAGCCCCAGCATTTT. This gives the protein CASSLDSINQPQHF.

As regards this clonotype: Relative to the germline gene, one junction end is altered; a read error may explain this. This chain joins TRBV20-1 and TRBJ2-1; 8 positions agree with TRBD2. The CDR3 loop spans 15 amino acids. Germline lookup yields CDR1 DFQATT and CDR2 SNEGSKA (reference sequence). The DNA for the CDR3 is TGCAGTGTTAGACTAGCGTCGACGCCCTACAATGAGCAGTTCTTC. Its protein is CSVRLASTPYNEQFF.

This clonotype has a handful of counts. The chain links TRBV7-8 to TRBJ1-5, with D tentatively TRBD1 (5 bases). This CDR3 is 15 amino acids long. V dropped 5 bases and J dropped 4 bases, with 15 bases sitting between them. Germline lookup yields CDR1 SGHVS and CDR2 FQNEAQ. CDR3 DNA sequence: TGTGCCAGCAGCAACGGACATTCACAGAATCAGCCCCAGCATTTT. This translates into CASSNGHSQNQPQHF.

The chain combines TRBV7-4 with TRBJ1-1; no firm D call. The CDR3 contains 15 residues. Germline V gene data show CDR1 as SGHVT and CDR2 as SQSDAQ. V gave up 5 bases and J gave up 3 bases, with 16 bases separating them. The chain's CDR3 is CASSPQEAWDTEAFF. As DNA, the CDR3 is TGTGCCAGCAGCCCTCAGGAGGCTTGGGACACTGAAGCTTTCTTT.

The chain recombines TRBV29-1 with TRBJ2-5; 10 bases agree with TRBD2. The V gene end was trimmed by 2 bases and the J gene end by 13 bases; junction bases not matched to a gene: 10. Germline-derived CDR1 and CDR2 are SQVTM and ANQGSEA. The CDR3 covers 13 residues. CDR3 DNA: TGCAGCGTTGAATCTGGACTAGCGGTCCCCGCGTACTTC. Protein: CSVESGLAVPAYF. Based on the CDR3 plus reference TRBV29-1 and TRBJ2-5, the full variable domain is SAVISQKPSRDICQRGTSLTIQCQVDSQVTMMFWYRQQPGQSLTLIATANQGSEATYESGFVIDKFPISRPNLTFSTLTVSNMSPEDSSIYLCSVESGLAVPAYFGPGTRLLVL.

The chain carries TRBV5-1 and TRBJ2-1; either TRBD1 or TRBD2 may fit D (5 bases each). Per the germline V gene, CDR1 is SGHRS and CDR2 is YFSETQ. V lost 3 bases to trimming and J lost 4 bases, with 17 bases between them. There are 16 residues in the CDR3. CDR3: CASSYETGRRYNEQFF. The CDR3 DNA reads as TGCGCCAGCAGCTACGAGACGGGGCGCCGTTACAATGAGCAGTTCTTC.

The chain is built from TRBV12-3 or TRBV12-4 and TRBJ2-3, with 7 bases matching TRBD1. J lost 4 bases, V lost 11 bases, and 18 bases had no gene match. The CDR3 loop spans 16 amino acids. The CDR3: CAGAAPSRGLADTQYF. The CDR3, as DNA: TGTGCCGGCGCTGCACCATCCAGGGGGTTGGCAGATACGCAGTATTTT.

The chain couples TRBV19 to TRBJ1-5, with a tentative D call TRBD1 (5 bases). V shed 3 bases and J shed 3 bases, with 15 bases lying between them. The CDR3 is made up of 16 amino acids. Looked up from germline, CDR1 is LNHDA and CDR2 is SQIVND (reference sequence). The CDR3 nucleotides are TGTGCCAGTAGTATTCGGCTCGGACACCCCAATCAGCCCCAGCATTTT. Translated: CASSIRLGHPNQPQHF.

There are many counts of this clonotype. This chain connects TRBV5-1 to TRBJ2-1; 8 nucleotides align to TRBD1. V was pared by 1 base and J by 7 bases, with 7 bases of the junction left unmatched. The CDR3 totals 15 residues. CDR1 and CDR2 (germline): SGHRS, YFSETQ. CDR3 DNA: TGCGCCAGCAGCTTGTCACCGGGACAGGTTAATGAGCAGTTCTTC. This sequence encodes CASSLSPGQVNEQFF.

This clonotype was seen ten or more times. This chain connects TRBV7-9 to TRBJ2-5; D ambiguous. This CDR3 is built from 14 residues. Deletions cut 5 bases from V and 1 base from J, with 11 bases between. Germline V gene lookup returns CDR1 SEHNR and CDR2 FQNEAQ (reference sequence). The CDR3 spells CASSQGPTQETQYF. The CDR3 DNA follows: TGTGCCAGCAGCCAAGGACCCACCCAAGAGACCCAGTACTTC. Complete variable domain (other parts from reference TRBV7-9 and TRBJ2-5): DTGVSQNPRHKITKRGQNVTFRCDPISEHNRLYWYRQTLGQGPEFLTYFQNEAQLEKSRLLSDRFSAERPKGSFSTLEIQRTEQGDSAMYLCASSQGPTQETQYFGPGTRLLVL.

This clonotype was observed a handful of times. V is TRBV29-1 and J is TRBJ1-1; D gene uncertain. V was clipped by 3 bases and J by 0 bases, with 11 bases between them. From germline, CDR1 is SQVTM and CDR2 ANQGSEA. This CDR3 is built from 14 residues. The CDR3, as DNA: TGCAGCGTTGAGAGACGGCTGATGAACACTGAAGCTTTCTTT. This codes for CSVERRLMNTEAFF.

This clonotype was seen a handful of times. This sequence joins TRBV7-6 and TRBJ1-4, with D perhaps TRBD1 (6 bases). The CDR3 is 18 amino acids. Germline V CDR1 and CDR2: SGHVS, FNYEAQ. V was cut by 4 bases and J by 0 bases, with 18 bases left in between. CDR3 loop: CASSSLGGLEATNEKLFF. CDR3 nucleotide sequence: TGTGCCAGCAGCTCGCTCGGGGGGCTGGAAGCAACTAATGAAAAACTGTTTTTT.

This clonotype was picked up one time. In DNA, the CDR3 is TGCGCCAGCAGCCAAGTCTGGGGGGGAGCAGATACGCAGTATTTT. Its protein product is CASSQVWGGADTQYF. The chain couples TRBV4-1 to TRBJ2-3, with 7 bases lining up with TRBD2. This CDR3 has 15 amino acids. CDR1 is MGHRA and CDR2 is YSYEKL in the germline V gene. The junction had 5 bases not matched to a gene; V was cut back by 1 base and J by 4 bases.

This chain connects TRBV20-1 to TRBJ2-2; TRBD2 is a possible D gene (6 bases). Trimming cost V 3 bases and J 0 bases, with 11 bases left between them. Germline assignment: CDR1 DFQATT and CDR2 SNEGSKA (reference sequence). The CDR3 runs 15 residues. CDR3 sequence: CSASWGLTNTGELFF. CDR3 nucleotides: TGCAGTGCTAGCTGGGGACTTACGAACACCGGGGAGCTGTTTTTT.

Only a few counts were recorded for this clonotype. The V call is TRBV20-1, the J call TRBJ2-7, with 9 bases identical to TRBD1. The CDR3 has 13 residues. Unmatched junction bases numbered 11, after V lost 7 bases and J lost 7 bases. Per germline, CDR1 DFQATT and CDR2 SNEGSKA (reference sequence). The chain's CDR3 is CSETTGGSNEQYF. CDR3 nucleotide sequence: TGCAGTGAAACGACAGGGGGAAGTAATGAGCAGTACTTC.

Turning to this clonotype: A read error is possible here, since a much larger clone lies one base away. The J gene is TRBJ2-7, the V gene TRBV20-1; 10 bases fit TRBD1. Germline CDR1 DFQATT, CDR2 SNEGSKA (reference sequence). The CDR3 totals 12 residues. With V trimmed by 5 bases and J by 3 bases, 1 base remained unmatched. The CDR3 DNA reads as TGCAGTGCTGGGGACAGGGGCTACGAGCAGTACTTC. Protein: CSAGDRGYEQYF.

A few counts support this clonotype. V is TRBV4-3 and J is TRBJ1-2; 7 nucleotides agree with TRBD1. The germline V gene has CDR1 LGHNA and CDR2 YSLEER. This CDR3 comprises 16 residues. V gave up 0 bases and J gave up 8 bases; unmatched junction bases: 12. In nucleotides, the CDR3 is TGCGCCAGCAGCCAAGAGGCCACTACAGGGGCGACCGGCTACACCTTC. Translated: CASSQEATTGATGYTF.

This clonotype was detected only a few times. The chain employs TRBV4-1 and TRBJ2-1, with D perhaps TRBD2 (6 bases). The CDR3 consists of 13 residues. The V end was cut by 6 bases, the J end by 7 bases, with 13 bases between. CDR1 and CDR2 from the germline V gene are MGHRA and YSYEKL. Here the CDR3 DNA reads TGCGCCAGCAGACCCCTGGGGAGGAATGAGCAGTTCTTC. Its protein product is CASRPLGRNEQFF.

There are many counts of this clonotype. The chain employs TRBV5-1 and TRBJ2-3; D gene uncertain. Germline CDR1 SGHRS, CDR2 YFSETQ. The CDR3 runs to 15 residues. V lost 3 bases, J lost 7 bases, and 18 bases lay in between. CDR3 nucleotides: TGCGCCAGCAGCTCCTCAGACCTCCTGGTTTATACGCAGTATTTT. Translating gives CASSSSDLLVYTQYF.

The chain combines TRBV7-2 with TRBJ1-5; D call uncertain. The CDR3 sequence is 16 residues long. Germline assignment: CDR1 SGHTA and CDR2 FQGNSA. V lost 1 base, J lost 4 bases, and 14 bases lay in between. CDR3 DNA sequence: TGTGCCAGCAGCTTAGAGCTACAGATCCGTAATCAGCCCCAGCATTTT. It yields the protein CASSLELQIRNQPQHF.